This T cell receptor (beta chain) emerged from a study of neoadjuvant nivolumab and ipilimumab in lung cancer. Overall study results and limits: A small number of samples were TCR sequenced. TCR clonality did not significantly correlate with pathologic tumor regression.

The CDR3 has 11 amino acids. V was trimmed by 4 bases and J by 7 bases, leaving 5 bases between them. Germline loops: CDR1 SGHDN, CDR2 FVKESK. Using immunoSEQ multiplex PCR, the repertoire was profiled, and TCRdb retains in-frame clones only, with some absent. The table has 8,000 to 10,000 clones, over 75% seen once. A few counts support this clone. Antigen unknown. The source of this sequence is an adult with non-small cell lung cancer. The sample was tumor tissue, taken after neoadjuvant nivolumab, alone or with ipilimumab, at or shortly before surgery. This chain uses TRBV14 with TRBJ2-1, with D unresolved. The CDR3 loop is CASSLQNEQFF. The DNA for the CDR3 is TGTGCCAGCAGCCTCCAAAATGAGCAGTTCTTC.